This T cell receptor beta chain was sequenced during a study of blood T cells in healthy people across ages. Study results and limitations: Naive CD4+ cells and diversity were both higher in long-lived donors than in aged donors.

For this clonotype: Its antigen remains unidentified.

A sample-barcoded 5' primer and a J-beta primer mix were used in a second PCR of roughly 7 to 11 cycles. TCRdb fed the 5' RACE reads into MiXCR, producing one record per CDR3 protein. The data show roughly 1,800,000 distinct CDR3 sequences, around 50% seen once. Germline V gene lookup returns CDR1 MDHEN and CDR2 SYDVKM. The CDR3 sequence is 13 residues long. Trimming pared 3 bases from V and 8 bases from J, leaving 13 bases between. Sample: blood. The chain employs TRBV28 and TRBJ1-2; tentative D call: TRBD1 (6 bases). This clonotype was sampled from a woman aged 40 to 50 in good health. CDR3 DNA sequence: TGTGCCAGCAGTTTCCCGGGGGCGCGGGGCTACACCTTC. Amino acids: CASSFPGARGYTF.